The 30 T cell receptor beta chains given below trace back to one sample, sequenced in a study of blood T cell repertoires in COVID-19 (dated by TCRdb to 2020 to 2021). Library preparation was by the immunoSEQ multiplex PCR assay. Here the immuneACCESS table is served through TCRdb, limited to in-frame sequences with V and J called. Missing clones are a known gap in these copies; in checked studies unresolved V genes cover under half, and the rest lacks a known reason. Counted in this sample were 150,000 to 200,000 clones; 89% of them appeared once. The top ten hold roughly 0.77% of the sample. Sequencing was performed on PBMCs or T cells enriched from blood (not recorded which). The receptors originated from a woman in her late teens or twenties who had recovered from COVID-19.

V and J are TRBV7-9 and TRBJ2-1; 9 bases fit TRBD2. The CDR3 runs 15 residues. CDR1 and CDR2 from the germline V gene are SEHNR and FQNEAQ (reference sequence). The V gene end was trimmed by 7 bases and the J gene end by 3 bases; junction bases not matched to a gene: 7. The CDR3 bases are TGTGCCAGCACCTTTAGCGGGAGCCTCTACAATGAGCAGTTCTTC. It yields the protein CASTFSGSLYNEQFF.

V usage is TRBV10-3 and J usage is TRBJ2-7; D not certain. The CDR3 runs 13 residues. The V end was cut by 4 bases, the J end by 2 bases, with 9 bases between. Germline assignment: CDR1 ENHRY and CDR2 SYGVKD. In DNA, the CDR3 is TGTGCCATCAGTGGAGGTCCTGCCTACGAGCAGTACTTC. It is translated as CAISGGPAYEQYF.

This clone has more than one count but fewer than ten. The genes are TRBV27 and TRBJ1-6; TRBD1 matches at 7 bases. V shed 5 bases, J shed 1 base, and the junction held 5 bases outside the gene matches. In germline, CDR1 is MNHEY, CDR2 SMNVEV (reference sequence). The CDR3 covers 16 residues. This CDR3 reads CASSPKGASYNSPLHF. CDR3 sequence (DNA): TGTGCCAGCAGTCCCAAGGGGGCTTCCTATAATTCACCCCTCCACTTT.

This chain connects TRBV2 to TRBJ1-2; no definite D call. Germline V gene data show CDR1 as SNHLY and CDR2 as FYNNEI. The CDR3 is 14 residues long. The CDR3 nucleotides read TGTGCTATCCGGGAGAGTGGGTTAAGGGATGGCTACACCTTC. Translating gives CAIRESGLRDGYTF.

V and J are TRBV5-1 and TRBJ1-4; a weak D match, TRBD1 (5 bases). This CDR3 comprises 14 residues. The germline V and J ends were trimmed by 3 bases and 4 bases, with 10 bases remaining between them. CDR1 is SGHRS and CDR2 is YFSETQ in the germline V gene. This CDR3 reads CASSYGTLNEKLFF. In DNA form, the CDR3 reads TGCGCCAGCAGCTACGGGACTCTTAATGAAAAACTGTTTTTT.

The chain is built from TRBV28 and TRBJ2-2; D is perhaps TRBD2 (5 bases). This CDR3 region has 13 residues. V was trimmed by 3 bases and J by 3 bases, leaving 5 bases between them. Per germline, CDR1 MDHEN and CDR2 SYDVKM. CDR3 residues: CASSLRDTGELFF. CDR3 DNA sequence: TGTGCCAGCAGTTTGAGGGACACCGGGGAGCTGTTTTTT.

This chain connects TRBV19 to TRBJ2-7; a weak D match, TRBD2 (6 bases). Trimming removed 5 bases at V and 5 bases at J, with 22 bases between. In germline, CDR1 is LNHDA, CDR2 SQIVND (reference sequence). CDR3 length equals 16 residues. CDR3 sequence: CASSYRAGTGSDEQYF. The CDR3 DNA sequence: TGTGCCAGTAGTTACAGAGCGGGCACGGGTTCCGACGAGCAGTACTTC.

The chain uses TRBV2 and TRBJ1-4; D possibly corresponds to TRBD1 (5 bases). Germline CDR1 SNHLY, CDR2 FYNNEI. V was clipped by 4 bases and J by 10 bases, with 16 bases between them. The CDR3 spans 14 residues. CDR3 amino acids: CASSAAPSGGKLFF. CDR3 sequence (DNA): TGTGCCAGCAGTGCCGCCCCCTCCGGGGGAAAACTGTTTTTT.

The CDR3 sequence: CASSQLGGRDEKLFF. The CDR3 DNA reads as TGTGCCAGCAGCCAACTCGGAGGCCGGGATGAAAAACTGTTTTTT. This rearrangement joins TRBV4-2 to TRBJ1-4, with no clear D. Germline V lookup: CDR1 LGHNA, CDR2 YNFKEQ. CDR3 size: 15 residues. V shed 2 bases and J shed 6 bases, with 13 bases lying between them.

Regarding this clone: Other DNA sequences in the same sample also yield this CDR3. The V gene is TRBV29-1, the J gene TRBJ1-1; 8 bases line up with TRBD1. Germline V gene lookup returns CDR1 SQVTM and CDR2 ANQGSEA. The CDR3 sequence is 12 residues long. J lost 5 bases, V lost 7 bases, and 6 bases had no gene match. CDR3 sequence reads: CSAGQGETEAFF. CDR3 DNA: TGCAGCGCCGGACAGGGCGAAACTGAAGCTTTCTTT.

The CDR3 protein is CASSLPQGGDYGYTF. The CDR3 nucleotides read TGTGCCAGCAGCTTGCCACAGGGGGGAGACTATGGCTACACCTTC. This rearrangement joins TRBV7-9 to TRBJ1-2; 8 bases are shared with TRBD1. CDR3 size: 15 residues. CDR1 and CDR2 from the germline V gene are SEHNR and FQNEAQ (reference sequence). V was pared by 3 bases and J by 3 bases, with 6 bases of the junction left unmatched.

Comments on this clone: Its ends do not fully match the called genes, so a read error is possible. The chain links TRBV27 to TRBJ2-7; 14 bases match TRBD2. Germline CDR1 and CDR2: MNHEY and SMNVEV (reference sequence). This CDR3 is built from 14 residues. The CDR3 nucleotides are TGTGCCACCAGTGGACTAGCGGGAGGCTACGAGCAGTACTTC. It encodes CATSGLAGGYEQYF.

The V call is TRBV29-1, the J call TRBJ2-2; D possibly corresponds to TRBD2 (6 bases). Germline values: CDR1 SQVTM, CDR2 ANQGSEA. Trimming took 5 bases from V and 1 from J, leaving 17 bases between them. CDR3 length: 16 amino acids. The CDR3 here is CSVPRGRSRNTGELFF. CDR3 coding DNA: TGCAGCGTTCCCAGAGGGAGGAGCAGGAACACCGGGGAGCTGTTTTTT.

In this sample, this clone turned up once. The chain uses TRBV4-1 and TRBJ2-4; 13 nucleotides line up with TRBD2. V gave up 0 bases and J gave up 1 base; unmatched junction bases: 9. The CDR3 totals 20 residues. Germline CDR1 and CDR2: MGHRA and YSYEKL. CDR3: CASSQETSGRAKRAKNIQYF. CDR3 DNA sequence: TGCGCCAGCAGCCAAGAAACTAGCGGGAGGGCAAAAAGGGCCAAAAACATTCAGTACTTC.

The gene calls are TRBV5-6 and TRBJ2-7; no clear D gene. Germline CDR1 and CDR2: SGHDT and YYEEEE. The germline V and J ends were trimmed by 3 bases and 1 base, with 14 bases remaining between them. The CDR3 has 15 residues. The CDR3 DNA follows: TGTGCCAGCAGCTCTTGGAGACTGATATCCTACGAGCAGTACTTC. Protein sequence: CASSSWRLISYEQYF.

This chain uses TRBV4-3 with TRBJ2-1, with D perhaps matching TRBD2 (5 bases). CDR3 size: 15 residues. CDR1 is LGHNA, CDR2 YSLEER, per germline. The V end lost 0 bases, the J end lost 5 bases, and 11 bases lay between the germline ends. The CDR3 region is CASSQDLDGNNEQFF. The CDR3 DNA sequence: TGCGCCAGCAGCCAAGATCTGGACGGGAACAATGAGCAGTTCTTC.

In DNA, the CDR3 is TGTGCCATCAGTGAGTCGAAGGGGGACACTGAAGCTTTCTTT. It codes for CAISESKGDTEAFF. This rearrangement joins TRBV10-3 to TRBJ1-1; a possible D gene is TRBD1 (6 bases). Germline V gene sequence: CDR1 ENHRY, CDR2 SYGVKD. The CDR3 is 14 amino acids. The ends were cut back, 0 bases at V and 3 bases at J, with 8 bases in the middle.

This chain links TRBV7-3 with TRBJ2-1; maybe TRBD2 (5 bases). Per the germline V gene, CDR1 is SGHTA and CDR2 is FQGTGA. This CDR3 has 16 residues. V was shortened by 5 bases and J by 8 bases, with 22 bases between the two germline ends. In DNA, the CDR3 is TGTGCCAGCAGCCCAGGAGCTAGCAGGTCGAGTGATGAGCAGTTCTTC. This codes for CASSPGASRSSDEQFF.

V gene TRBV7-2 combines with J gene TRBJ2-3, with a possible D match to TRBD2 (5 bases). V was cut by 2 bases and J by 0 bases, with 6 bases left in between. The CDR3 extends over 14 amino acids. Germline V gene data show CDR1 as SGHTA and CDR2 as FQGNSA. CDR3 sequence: CASSLTRSTDTQYF. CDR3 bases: TGTGCCAGCAGCTTAACTAGAAGCACAGATACGCAGTATTTT. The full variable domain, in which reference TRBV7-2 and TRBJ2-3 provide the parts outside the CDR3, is GAGVSQSPSNKVTEKGKDVELRCDPISGHTALYWYRQSLGQGLEFLIYFQGNSAPDKSGLPSDRFSAERTGGSVSTLTIQRTQQEDSAVYLCASSLTRSTDTQYFGPGTRLTVL.

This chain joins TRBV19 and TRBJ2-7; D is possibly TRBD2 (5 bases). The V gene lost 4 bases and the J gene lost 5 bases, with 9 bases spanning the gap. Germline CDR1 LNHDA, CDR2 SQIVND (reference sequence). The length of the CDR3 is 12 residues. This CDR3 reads CASSTGLNEQYF. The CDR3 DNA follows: TGTGCCAGTAGTACAGGACTCAACGAGCAGTACTTC.

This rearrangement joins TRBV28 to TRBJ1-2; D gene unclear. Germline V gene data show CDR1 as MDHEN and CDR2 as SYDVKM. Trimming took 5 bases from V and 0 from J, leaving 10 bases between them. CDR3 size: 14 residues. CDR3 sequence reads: CASSKVSANYGYTF. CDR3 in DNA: TGTGCCAGCAGTAAAGTGTCGGCTAACTATGGCTACACCTTC.

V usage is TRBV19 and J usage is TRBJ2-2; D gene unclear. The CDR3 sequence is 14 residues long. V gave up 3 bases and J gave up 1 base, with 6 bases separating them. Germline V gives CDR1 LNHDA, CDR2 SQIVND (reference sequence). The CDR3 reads CASSMPVNTGELFF. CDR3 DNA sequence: TGTGCCAGTAGTATGCCGGTGAACACCGGGGAGCTGTTTTTT.

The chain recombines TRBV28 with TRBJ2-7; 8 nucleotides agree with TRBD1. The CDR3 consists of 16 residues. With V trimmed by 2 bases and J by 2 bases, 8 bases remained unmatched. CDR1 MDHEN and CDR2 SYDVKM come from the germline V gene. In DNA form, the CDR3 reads TGTGCCAGCAGTTTACCGGACAGGGTTTTACCCTACGAGCAGTACTTC. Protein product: CASSLPDRVLPYEQYF.

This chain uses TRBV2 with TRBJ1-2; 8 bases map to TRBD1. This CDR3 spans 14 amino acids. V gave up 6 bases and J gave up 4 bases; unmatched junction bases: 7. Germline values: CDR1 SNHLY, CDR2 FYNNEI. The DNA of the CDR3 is TGTGCCAGCAGCCTGACAGGGGCGGGCTATGGCTACACCTTC. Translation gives CASSLTGAGYGYTF.

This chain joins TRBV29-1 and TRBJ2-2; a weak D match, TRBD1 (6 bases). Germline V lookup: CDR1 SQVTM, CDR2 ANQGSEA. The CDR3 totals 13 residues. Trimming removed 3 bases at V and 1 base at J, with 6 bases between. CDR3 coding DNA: TGCAGCGTTGACAGGGGGAACACCGGGGAGCTGTTTTTT. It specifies CSVDRGNTGELFF.

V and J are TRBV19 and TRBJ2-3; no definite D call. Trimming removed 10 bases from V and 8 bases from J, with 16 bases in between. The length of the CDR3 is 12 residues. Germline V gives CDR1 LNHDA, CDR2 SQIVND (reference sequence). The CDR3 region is CAIAAYRITQYF. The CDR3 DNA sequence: TGTGCCATCGCGGCGTACCGCATTACGCAGTATTTT.

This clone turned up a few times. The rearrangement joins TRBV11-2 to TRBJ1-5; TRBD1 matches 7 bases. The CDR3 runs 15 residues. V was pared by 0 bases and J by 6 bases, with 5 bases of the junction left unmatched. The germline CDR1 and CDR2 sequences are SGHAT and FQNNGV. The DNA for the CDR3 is TGTGCCAGCAGCTTAGATAGGGGGCCGGGTCAGCCCCAGCATTTT. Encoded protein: CASSLDRGPGQPQHF.

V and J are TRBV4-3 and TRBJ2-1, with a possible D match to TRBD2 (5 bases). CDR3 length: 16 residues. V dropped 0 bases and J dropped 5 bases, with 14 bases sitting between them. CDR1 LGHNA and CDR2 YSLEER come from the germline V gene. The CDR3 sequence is CASSQDRSGLNNEQFF. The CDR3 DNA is TGCGCCAGCAGCCAAGATCGGAGCGGTCTTAACAATGAGCAGTTCTTC.

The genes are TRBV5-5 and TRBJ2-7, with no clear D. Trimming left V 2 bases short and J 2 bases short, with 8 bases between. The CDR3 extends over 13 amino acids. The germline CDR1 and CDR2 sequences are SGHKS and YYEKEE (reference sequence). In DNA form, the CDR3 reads TGTGCCAGCAGCTTCTACAGTCCCTACGAGCAGTACTTC. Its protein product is CASSFYSPYEQYF.

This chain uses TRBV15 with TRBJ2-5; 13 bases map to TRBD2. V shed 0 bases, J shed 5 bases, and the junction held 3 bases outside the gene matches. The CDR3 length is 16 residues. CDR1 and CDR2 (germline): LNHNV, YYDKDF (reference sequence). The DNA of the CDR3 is TGTGCCACCAGCAGAGAGGGGACTAGCGGGAAGGAGACCCAGTACTTC. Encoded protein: CATSREGTSGKETQYF.